The 17 T cell receptor beta chains in this list originate from one sample, sequenced in a study of blood T cell repertoires in COVID-19. Some clones are missing from TCRdb's copy, which holds only in-frame ones; the method was immunoSEQ multiplex PCR. The sample records more than 250,000 clones, over 70% being singletons. What was sequenced was peripheral blood. The origin of the receptors is a woman aged 45 to 65 with acute or convalescent COVID-19.

The genes are TRBV5-1 and TRBJ1-2; no clear D gene. The germline V gene has CDR1 SGHRS and CDR2 YFSETQ. The CDR3 contains 13 residues. V was shortened by 2 bases and J by 0 bases, with 5 bases between the two germline ends. CDR3 sequence reads: CASSFLSNYGYTF. Written as DNA, the CDR3 is TGCGCCAGCAGCTTCCTTTCTAACTATGGCTACACCTTC.

The chain uses TRBV5-5 and TRBJ2-3; 9 bases agree with TRBD1. The CDR3 spans 16 residues. Losses at the gene ends were 1 base for V and 1 base for J; bases not matched to a gene: 4. Germline V gives CDR1 SGHKS, CDR2 YYEKEE (reference sequence). The CDR3 spells CASSLLRDRGTDTQYF. The CDR3 region has the DNA TGTGCCAGCAGCTTGTTGAGGGACAGGGGCACAGATACGCAGTATTTT. Complete variable domain (other parts from reference TRBV5-5 and TRBJ2-3): DAGVTQSPTHLIKTRGQQVTLRCSPISGHKSVSWYQQVLGQGPQFIFQYYEKEERGRGNFPDRFSARQFPNYSSELNVNALLLGDSALYLCASSLLRDRGTDTQYFGPGTRLTVL.

A single count supports this clone. V is TRBV29-1 and J is TRBJ1-1, with 7 bases identical to TRBD1. The germline V gene has CDR1 SQVTM and CDR2 ANQGSEA. The CDR3 length is 13 residues. Germline trimming cut 5 bases from V and 7 bases from J; bases unmatched to any gene: 10. CDR3 amino acids: CSVLAGTEDEAFF. The CDR3 DNA reads TGCAGCGTTTTAGCCGGGACAGAGGATGAAGCTTTCTTT.

This sequence joins TRBV3-1 (or the pseudogene TRBV3-2) and TRBJ2-5; a possible D gene is TRBD1 (5 bases). Trimming took 4 bases from V and 9 from J, leaving 21 bases between them. The CDR3 extends over 15 amino acids. CDR1 and CDR2 from the germline V gene are LGHDT and YNNKEL (reference sequence). Written as DNA, the CDR3 is TGTGCCAGCAGCCCTGTAAATGGGGCCCCCGAGGCCCAGTACTTC. Amino acid sequence: CASSPVNGAPEAQYF.

The chain couples TRBV2 to TRBJ2-3; 13 bases line up with TRBD2. This CDR3 spans 14 amino acids. Germline values: CDR1 SNHLY, CDR2 FYNNEI. With 6 bases clipped from V and 5 bases from J, the junction kept 2 bases outside the gene matches. CDR3 sequence (DNA): TGTGCCAGCAGGAGACTAGCGGGAGGAGATACGCAGTATTTT. Protein product: CASRRLAGGDTQYF. Full variable domain (missing parts from reference TRBV2 and TRBJ2-3): EPEVTQTPSHQVTQMGQEVILRCVPISNHLYFYWYRQILGQKVEFLVSFYNNEISEKSEIFDDQFSVERPDGSNFTLKIRSTKLEDSAMYFCASRRLAGGDTQYFGPGTRLTVL.

This sequence joins TRBV28 and TRBJ2-2, with a weak D call TRBD1 (6 bases). The CDR3 is made up of 15 amino acids. Germline V gene data show CDR1 as MDHEN and CDR2 as SYDVKM. Trimming removed 1 base from V and 5 bases from J, with 11 bases in between. DNA of the CDR3: TGTGCCAGCAGTTTATTCAGGGGCGGAACCGGGGAGCTGTTTTTT. This sequence encodes CASSLFRGGTGELFF.

This clone appeared a few times. The rearrangement joins TRBV7-9 to TRBJ1-2, with 7 bases lining up with TRBD1. V lost 5 bases and J lost 7; bases outside the gene matches: 1. Germline CDR1 reads SEHNR; CDR2 reads FQNEAQ (reference sequence). This CDR3 has 11 amino acids. In DNA form, the CDR3 reads TGTGCCAGCAGCGACAGGGTTGGCTACACCTTC. This encodes CASSDRVGYTF. Full variable domain (rest looked up from reference TRBV7-9 and TRBJ1-2): DTGVSQNPRHKITKRGQNVTFRCDPISEHNRLYWYRQTLGQGPEFLTYFQNEAQLEKSRLLSDRFSAERPKGSFSTLEIQRTEQGDSAMYLCASSDRVGYTFGSGTRLTVV.

The CDR3 here is CASSLELGYSGNTIYF. The CDR3 nucleotides read TGTGCCAGCAGCTTAGAACTCGGGTACTCTGGAAACACCATATATTTT. This sequence joins TRBV11-2 and TRBJ1-3; D remains unclear. Trimming cost V 0 bases and J 0 bases, with 9 bases left between them. The CDR3 sequence is 16 residues long. In germline, CDR1 is SGHAT, CDR2 FQNNGV.

The chain combines TRBV4-1 with TRBJ2-3; D is uncertain. CDR1 is MGHRA, CDR2 YSYEKL, per germline. The CDR3 runs to 14 residues. V lost 0 bases, J lost 4 bases, and 8 bases lay in between. The CDR3 coding sequence is TGCGCCAGCAGCCAAGAGTGGTCGGCAGATACGCAGTATTTT. Residues: CASSQEWSADTQYF.

J is TRBJ2-1 and V is TRBV7-3, with D possibly being TRBD2 (7 bases). Germline-derived CDR1 and CDR2 are SGHTA and FQGTGA. V dropped 0 bases and J dropped 10 bases, with 16 bases sitting between them. The CDR3 length is 15 residues. The CDR3 DNA follows: TGTGCCAGCAGCTTAACGGGGGCGGGAGCATGGGAGCAGTTCTTC. It translates to CASSLTGAGAWEQFF.

The chain employs TRBV3-1 (or the pseudogene TRBV3-2) and TRBJ1-2; 10 bases agree with TRBD1. Trimming at V came to 2 bases and at J to 7 bases, leaving 13 bases not matched to a gene. CDR1 LGHDT and CDR2 YNNKEL come from the germline V gene (reference sequence). The CDR3 length is 17 residues. CDR3 sequence: CASSQNKLRDRGGGYTF. CDR3 nucleotides: TGTGCCAGCAGCCAAAATAAACTCCGGGACAGGGGAGGTGGCTACACCTTC.

V usage is TRBV10-3 and J usage is TRBJ2-7, with 7 bases matching TRBD1. Germline V gene data show CDR1 as ENHRY and CDR2 as SYGVKD. The CDR3 has 12 amino acids. The ends lost 10 bases at V and 2 bases at J; junction bases unmatched: 5. CDR3 residues: CATRDSTYEQYF. The CDR3, as DNA: TGTGCCACCAGGGACAGCACCTACGAGCAGTACTTC.

The chain is built from TRBV6-5 and TRBJ2-5, with 8 bases fitting TRBD2. CDR1 is MNHEY, CDR2 SVGAGI, per germline. After removal of 7 bases from V and 4 bases from J, the junction contained 11 bases not matched to a gene. The CDR3 spans 15 residues. CDR3 in DNA: TGTGCCAGCAAATCCAGCGGGAGCGGGGGAGAGACCCAGTACTTC. Translating gives CASKSSGSGGETQYF.

The chain has TRBV30 and TRBJ1-2; no clear D. The CDR3 runs 12 residues. Trimming took 1 base from V and 8 from J, leaving 11 bases between them. CDR1 is GTSNPN, CDR2 SVGIG, per germline (reference sequence). The CDR3, as DNA: TGTGCCTGGAGTGGCTCCATCGGGGGCTACACCTTC. Its translation is CAWSGSIGGYTF.

This chain links TRBV2 with TRBJ1-6; D unclear. Germline V gene data show CDR1 as SNHLY and CDR2 as FYNNEI. The CDR3 sequence is 16 residues long. V dropped 4 bases and J dropped 4 bases, with 14 bases sitting between them. The CDR3 coding sequence is TGTGCCAGCAGTGTTGGGCTGGGAGGTTATAATTCACCCCTCCACTTT. Encoded protein: CASSVGLGGYNSPLHF.

The chain recombines TRBV30 with TRBJ1-2; D gene uncertain. This CDR3 comprises 14 residues. V lost 2 bases and J lost 0, with 10 bases in between. Germline V gives CDR1 GTSNPN, CDR2 SVGIG (reference sequence). DNA for the CDR3: TGTGCCTGGAGTTCAGGAATAACTAACTATGGCTACACCTTC. Translating gives CAWSSGITNYGYTF.

The J gene is TRBJ2-3, the V gene TRBV3-1 (or the pseudogene TRBV3-2); 12 nucleotides agree with TRBD2. Germline V gene sequence: CDR1 LGHDT, CDR2 YNNKEL (reference sequence). Trimming took 5 bases from V and 5 from J; bases not matched to a gene: 8. This CDR3 region has 16 residues. As DNA, the CDR3 is TGTGCCAGCAGCTCCCGACTAGCGGGAGTGGAAGATACGCAGTATTTT. Translation gives CASSSRLAGVEDTQYF.